The 29 T cell receptor beta chains below were found in one sample sequenced in a study of T cells in tuberculosis. The data were produced by immunoSEQ multiplex PCR, yet TCRdb's version contains in-frame clones alone and is incomplete. Of approximately 35,000 clones listed, about 97% are singletons. Material: PBMCs. All receptors come from a donor aged 5 to 30 with latent tuberculosis or without tuberculosis infection.

This clone showed up just once. This chain connects TRBV12-5 to TRBJ1-4, with a weak D call TRBD1 (6 bases). The CDR3 has 19 amino acids. V was clipped by 2 bases and J by 3 bases, with 22 bases between them. The germline V gene has CDR1 LGHNT and CDR2 FRNRAP. CDR3 bases: TGTGCTAGTGGTTTGACCGTGACACCCAGGGCAGGGGCTAATGAAAAACTGTTTTTT. As protein: CASGLTVTPRAGANEKLFF.

The V and J genes are TRBV2 and TRBJ2-2; TRBD2 is a possible D gene (6 bases). Germline CDR1 reads SNHLY; CDR2 reads FYNNEI. Trimming stripped 7 bases from V and 3 bases from J, with 15 bases between. CDR3 length: 15 residues. As DNA, the CDR3 is TGTGCCAGCACCCTGGAGGGGAGTTACACCGGGGAGCTGTTTTTT. Translation gives CASTLEGSYTGELFF.

The rearrangement uses TRBV4-2 and TRBJ1-2, with D perhaps matching TRBD1 (5 bases). V lost 2 bases, J lost 3 bases, and 13 bases lay in between. This CDR3 comprises 15 residues. Per germline, CDR1 LGHNA and CDR2 YNFKEQ. This chain's CDR3 is CASSQPSRGDYGYTF. The CDR3, as DNA: TGTGCCAGCAGCCAACCTAGTCGGGGGGACTATGGCTACACCTTC.

The CDR3 coding sequence is TGCGCCAGCAGCTTGGGGGGAAAGACAGGCCACTCTGGAAACACCATATATTTT. This sequence encodes CASSLGGKTGHSGNTIYF. The rearrangement links TRBV5-1 to TRBJ1-3; D is perhaps TRBD1 (6 bases). Deletions cut 0 bases from V and 0 bases from J, with 16 bases between. The CDR3 spans 18 residues. Germline loops: CDR1 SGHRS, CDR2 YFSETQ.

The V and J genes are TRBV5-1 and TRBJ2-2, with TRBD2 matching over 10 bases. Germline assignment: CDR1 SGHRS and CDR2 YFSETQ. After removal of 4 bases from V and 5 bases from J, the junction contained 11 bases not matched to a gene. The CDR3 spans 17 residues. The CDR3 DNA follows: TGCGCCAGCAGCCCGTCGGTTGCTAGCGGGGGTACCGGGGAGCTGTTTTTT. The encoded protein is CASSPSVASGGTGELFF.

This chain links TRBV7-2 with TRBJ2-1; 11 positions match TRBD2. Germline V lookup: CDR1 SGHTA, CDR2 FQGNSA. V lost 5 bases and J lost 6; bases outside the gene matches: 6. The CDR3 is 15 amino acids. CDR3 amino acids: CASSARLAGSNEQFF. CDR3 bases: TGTGCCAGCAGCGCCCGACTAGCGGGGTCCAATGAGCAGTTCTTC.

J is TRBJ1-4 and V is TRBV15, with 8 bases fitting TRBD1. Germline V gives CDR1 LNHNV, CDR2 YYDKDF (reference sequence). V lost 5 bases and J lost 8; bases outside the gene matches: 16. This CDR3 is 17 amino acids long. This chain's CDR3 is CATSGRQGTELGEKLFF. CDR3 nucleotide sequence: TGTGCCACCAGCGGTCGACAGGGGACAGAACTAGGCGAAAAACTGTTTTTT.

The chain carries TRBV25-1 and TRBJ2-3; 7 bases are shared with TRBD2. Germline CDR1 is MGHDK and CDR2 is SYGVNS. Trimming removed 4 bases from V and 0 bases from J; junction bases left unmatched: 4. This CDR3 has 15 residues. The DNA for the CDR3 is TGTGCCAGCAGTGGTGTGGGGGGGAGCACAGATACGCAGTATTTT. Translation: CASSGVGGSTDTQYF.

In its sample, this clone was seen once. The chain has TRBV7-8 and TRBJ1-2; 10 nucleotides match TRBD1. Germline V gene data show CDR1 as SGHVS and CDR2 as FQNEAQ. V lost 5 bases and J lost 2; bases outside the gene matches: 5. This CDR3 is 15 amino acids long. CDR3 sequence: CASSPWDRGNYGYTF. CDR3 in DNA: TGTGCCAGCAGCCCGTGGGACAGGGGAAACTATGGCTACACCTTC.

The chain couples TRBV7-9 to TRBJ1-1, with TRBD1 as a possible D gene (5 bases). The ends were cut back, 6 bases at V and 6 bases at J, with 11 bases in the middle. The CDR3 extends over 12 amino acids. The germline V gene encodes CDR1 SEHNR and CDR2 FQNEAQ (reference sequence). CDR3 region: CASSYDRPEAFF. As DNA, the CDR3 is TGTGCCAGCAGTTACGACAGACCTGAAGCTTTCTTT.

This clone was seen only once. The chain joins TRBV19 to TRBJ2-1; TRBD1 is a possible D gene (6 bases). This CDR3 is 15 amino acids long. Trimming pared 1 base from V and 4 bases from J, leaving 11 bases between. Per germline, CDR1 LNHDA and CDR2 SQIVND (reference sequence). CDR3 in amino acids: CASSIGSRGYNEQFF. The DNA for the CDR3 is TGTGCCAGTAGTATAGGGAGCAGGGGATACAATGAGCAGTTCTTC. The variable domain in full, with the rest retrieved from reference TRBV19 and TRBJ2-1, is DGGITQSPKYLFRKEGQNVTLSCEQNLNHDAMYWYRQDPGQGLRLIYYSQIVNDFQKGDIAEGYSVSREKKESFPLTVTSAQKNPTAFYLCASSIGSRGYNEQFFGPGTRLTVL.

This chain links TRBV27 with TRBJ2-1; 8 bases match TRBD2. Germline-derived CDR1 and CDR2 are MNHEY and SMNVEV (reference sequence). The CDR3 loop spans 17 amino acids. With 5 bases clipped from V and 0 bases from J, the junction kept 9 bases outside the gene matches. In DNA, the CDR3 is TGTGCCAGCAGTAGACGACTAGCGCCAAGCTCCTACAATGAGCAGTTCTTC. It translates to CASSRRLAPSSYNEQFF.

This chain links TRBV5-6 with TRBJ1-5; D perhaps matches TRBD1 (5 bases). The V end was cut by 4 bases, the J end by 1 base, with 15 bases between. The CDR3 runs to 16 residues. Looked up from germline, CDR1 is SGHDT and CDR2 is YYEEEE. This CDR3 reads CASSKGGRGSNQPQHF. CDR3 sequence (DNA): TGTGCCAGCAGCAAGGGCGGTAGGGGAAGCAATCAGCCCCAGCATTTT.

The V and J genes are TRBV5-8 and TRBJ2-3, with D perhaps matching TRBD2 (6 bases). The germline V and J ends were trimmed by 5 bases and 1 base, with 14 bases remaining between them. There are 15 residues in the CDR3. The germline CDR1 and CDR2 sequences are SGHTS and YDEGEE. The CDR3 reads CASRAGTPRTDTQYF. Written as DNA, the CDR3 is TGTGCCAGCAGAGCCGGGACTCCTCGCACAGATACGCAGTATTTT.

This sequence joins TRBV27 and TRBJ2-5; tentative D call: TRBD1 (5 bases). This CDR3 contains 16 residues. Germline CDR1 MNHEY, CDR2 SMNVEV (reference sequence). The V gene lost 5 bases and the J gene lost 4 bases, with 20 bases spanning the gap. CDR3 in amino acids: CASSTEGELVLETQYF. In nucleotides, the CDR3 is TGTGCCAGCAGTACAGAAGGGGAATTGGTTCTAGAGACCCAGTACTTC.

The V and J genes are TRBV28 and TRBJ2-7, with 12 bases that match TRBD1. Germline V lookup: CDR1 MDHEN, CDR2 SYDVKM. The V gene end was trimmed by 4 bases and the J gene end by 5 bases; junction bases not matched to a gene: 6. This CDR3 spans 15 amino acids. The CDR3: CASSSSGTGGHEQYF. For the CDR3, the DNA is TGTGCCAGCAGTTCCTCCGGGACAGGGGGCCACGAGCAGTACTTC. Based on the CDR3 plus reference TRBV28 and TRBJ2-7, the full variable domain is DVKVTQSSRYLVKRTGEKVFLECVQDMDHENMFWYRQDPGLGLRLIYFSYDVKMKEKGDIPEGYSVSREKKERFSLILESASTNQTSMYLCASSSSGTGGHEQYFGPGTRLTVT.

The chain's CDR3 is CASSRRLRESADTQYF. The CDR3 coding sequence is TGCGCCAGCAGCAGACGGCTGAGGGAATCAGCAGATACGCAGTATTTT. This chain links TRBV5-1 with TRBJ2-3; TRBD2 is a possible D gene (5 bases). From germline, CDR1 is SGHRS and CDR2 YFSETQ. V dropped 4 bases and J dropped 4 bases, with 19 bases sitting between them. The CDR3 sequence is 16 residues long.

The genes are TRBV5-1 and TRBJ2-6, with 7 nucleotides matching TRBD1. V was clipped by 3 bases and J by 2 bases; unmatched bases: 2. The germline gives CDR1 SGHRS, CDR2 YFSETQ. CDR3 length: 15 amino acids. The CDR3 reads CASSSGTAGANVLTF. For the CDR3, the DNA is TGCGCCAGCAGCTCGGGGACAGCTGGGGCCAACGTCCTGACTTTC.

The chain recombines TRBV5-1 with TRBJ2-5; 9 bases are shared with TRBD2. With V trimmed by 4 bases and J by 0 bases, 7 bases remained unmatched. The CDR3 runs to 16 residues. The germline gives CDR1 SGHRS, CDR2 YFSETQ. Here the CDR3 DNA reads TGCGCCAGCAGCGTCTTGACTAGCGGAGACCAAGAGACCCAGTACTTC. This encodes CASSVLTSGDQETQYF.

This CDR3 reads CASKTGGTEAFF. The CDR3 DNA sequence: TGTGCCAGCAAGACAGGGGGGACTGAAGCTTTCTTT. This chain joins TRBV2 and TRBJ1-1; 9 nucleotides line up with TRBD1. The CDR3 loop spans 12 amino acids. The V segment lost 7 bases and the J segment 5 bases; nucleotides outside the gene matches: 2. Per the germline V gene, CDR1 is SNHLY and CDR2 is FYNNEI.

The rearrangement uses TRBV5-1 and TRBJ1-2, with D tentatively TRBD1 (6 bases). Germline lookup yields CDR1 SGHRS and CDR2 YFSETQ. The CDR3 sequence is 16 residues long. V was trimmed by 4 bases and J by 2 bases, leaving 18 bases between them. The CDR3 spells CASSPDSRKGNYGYTF. CDR3 DNA sequence: TGCGCCAGCAGCCCGGACAGCCGCAAGGGCAACTATGGCTACACCTTC.

This chain joins TRBV7-6 and TRBJ1-3; D may be TRBD1 (5 bases). The CDR3 totals 16 residues. Germline CDR1 SGHVS, CDR2 FNYEAQ. V lost 0 bases, J lost 0 bases, and 9 bases lay in between. In DNA form, the CDR3 reads TGTGCCAGCAGCTTAGCTCAGGGCCTCTCTGGAAACACCATATATTTT. This encodes CASSLAQGLSGNTIYF.

V usage is TRBV5-6 and J usage is TRBJ2-7; 11 bases align to TRBD2. Germline V CDR1 and CDR2: SGHDT, YYEEEE. The CDR3 runs 15 residues. Trimming cost V 0 bases and J 11 bases; bases outside gene matches: 10. CDR3 sequence: CASSLAAASGRREYF. CDR3 bases: TGTGCCAGCAGCTTGGCCGCGGCTAGCGGGAGGAGGGAGTACTTC.

V and J are TRBV2 and TRBJ1-1; the match to TRBD1 covers 9 bases. The CDR3 totals 16 residues. In germline, CDR1 is SNHLY, CDR2 FYNNEI. V was pared by 4 bases and J by 1 base, with 7 bases of the junction left unmatched. The CDR3 coding sequence is TGTGCCAGCAGTGGAGTTGACAGGGGGAGGAACACTGAAGCTTTCTTT. It encodes CASSGVDRGRNTEAFF.

The V gene is TRBV7-3, the J gene TRBJ1-2; 10 nucleotides agree with TRBD1. With V trimmed by 0 bases and J by 6 bases, 1 base remained unmatched. The CDR3 covers 14 residues. Germline V gives CDR1 SGHTA, CDR2 FQGTGA. The CDR3 region is CASSLTGQGDGYTF. CDR3 coding DNA: TGTGCCAGCAGCTTAACCGGACAGGGGGATGGCTACACCTTC.

This chain uses TRBV5-1 with TRBJ1-4, with D unresolved. V lost 0 bases to trimming and J lost 0 bases, with 12 bases between them. Per germline, CDR1 SGHRS and CDR2 YFSETQ. There are 17 residues in the CDR3. This CDR3 is CASSLGDSFPTNEKLFF. The CDR3 nucleotides are TGCGCCAGCAGCTTGGGTGACTCATTCCCAACTAATGAAAAACTGTTTTTT. The variable domain in full, completed from reference TRBV5-1 and TRBJ1-4, reads KAGVTQTPRYLIKTRGQQVTLSCSPISGHRSVSWYQQTPGQGLQFLFEYFSETQRNKGNFPGRFSGRQFSNSRSEMNVSTLELGDSALYLCASSLGDSFPTNEKLFFGSGTQLSVL.

The chain joins TRBV25-1 to TRBJ2-4; D is possibly TRBD2 (6 bases). Trimming took 4 bases from V and 7 from J, leaving 14 bases between them. There are 14 residues in the CDR3. Germline loops: CDR1 MGHDK, CDR2 SYGVNS. CDR3 in amino acids: CASSVDSAGNIQYF. In DNA form, the CDR3 reads TGTGCCAGCAGTGTAGATTCGGCGGGGAACATTCAGTACTTC.

The chain employs TRBV5-1 and TRBJ1-1; 8 nucleotides align to TRBD1. This CDR3 is built from 15 residues. The V gene's germline CDR1 is SGHRS and CDR2 YFSETQ. The J segment lost 1 base and the V segment lost 4 bases, leaving 6 bases of the junction unmatched. The CDR3 sequence: CASSPPGTGNTEAFF. CDR3 nucleotides: TGCGCCAGCAGCCCCCCTGGGACAGGGAACACTGAAGCTTTCTTT.

The chain combines TRBV5-4 with TRBJ2-5; TRBD1 is a possible D gene (7 bases). V dropped 3 bases and J dropped 5 bases, with 14 bases sitting between them. The CDR3 contains 14 residues. Germline V lookup: CDR1 SGHNT, CDR2 YYREEE (reference sequence). CDR3 in DNA: TGTGCCAGCAGCTGGCCTCAGGGGGGTGAGACCCAGTACTTC. As protein: CASSWPQGGETQYF.